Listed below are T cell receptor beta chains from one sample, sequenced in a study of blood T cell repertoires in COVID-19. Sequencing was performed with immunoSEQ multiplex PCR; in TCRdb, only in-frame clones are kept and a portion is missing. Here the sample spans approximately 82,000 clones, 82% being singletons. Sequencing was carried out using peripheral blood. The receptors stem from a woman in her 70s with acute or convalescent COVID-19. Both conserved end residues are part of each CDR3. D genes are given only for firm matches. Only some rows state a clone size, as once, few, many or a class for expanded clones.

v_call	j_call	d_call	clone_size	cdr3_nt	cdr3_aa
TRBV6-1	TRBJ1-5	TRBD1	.	TGTGCCAGCAGTGAGGACAGGGCCAATGGGCCCCAGCATTTT	CASSEDRANGPQHF
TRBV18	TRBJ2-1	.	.	TGTGCCAGCTCACCACGCCTGCTCGGGGAGAGTTACAATGAGCAGTTCTTC	CASSPRLLGESYNEQFF
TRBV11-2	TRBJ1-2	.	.	TGTGCCAGCAGCTCGACAGGCTACTATGGCTACACCTTC	CASSSTGYYGYTF
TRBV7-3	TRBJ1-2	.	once	TGTGCCAGCAGCGTCGACAGGCAGCGTGGCTACACCTTC	CASSVDRQRGYTF
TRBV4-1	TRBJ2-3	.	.	TGCGCCAGCAGCCTAGGGGGGGGCACAGATACGCAGTATTTT	CASSLGGGTDTQYF
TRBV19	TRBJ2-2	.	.	TGTGCCACCTACGGAGGGTACCGGGAGCTGTTTTTT	CATYGGYRELFF
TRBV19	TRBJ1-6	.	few	TGTGCCAGTAGTATCGACAGAGAGTCACCCCTCCACTTT	CASSIDRESPLHF
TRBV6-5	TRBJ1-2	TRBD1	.	TGTGCCAGCAGATTGGACAGGGTAGCTAACTATGGCTACACCTTC	CASRLDRVANYGYTF
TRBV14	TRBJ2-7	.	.	TGTGCCAGCAGTTTATCGGGGGACGAGCAGTACTTC	CASSLSGDEQYF
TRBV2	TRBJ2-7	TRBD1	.	TGTGCCAGCAGTAACAGGGGCTACGAGCAGTACTTC	CASSNRGYEQYF
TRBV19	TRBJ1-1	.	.	TGTGCCAGTAGTATTCCAGGGGCTGCCACTGAAGCTTTCTTT	CASSIPGAATEAFF
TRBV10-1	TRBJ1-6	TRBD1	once	TGCGCCAGCGGACAGGGGCGGAATTCACCCCTCCACTTT	CASGQGRNSPLHF
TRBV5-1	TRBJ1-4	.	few	TGCGCCAGCAGCTCAACGGGCGGGGGCGGTTATGAAAAACTGTTTTTT	CASSSTGGGGYEKLFF
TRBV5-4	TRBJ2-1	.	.	TGTGCCAGCAGCCCGACTTACGGCGATGAGCAGTTCTTC	CASSPTYGDEQFF
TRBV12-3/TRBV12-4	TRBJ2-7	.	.	TGTGCCAGCAGTTTAGACAGGATCCACGAGCAGTACTTC	CASSLDRIHEQYF
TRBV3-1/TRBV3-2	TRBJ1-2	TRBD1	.	TGTGCCACCCTGGCCGGGACAGGGACTAACTATGGCTACACCTTC	CATLAGTGTNYGYTF
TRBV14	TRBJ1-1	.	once	TGTGCCAGCAGCCAAGGCAGGAACACTGAAGCTTTCTTT	CASSQGRNTEAFF
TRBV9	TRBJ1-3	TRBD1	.	TGTGCCAGCAGCCTAGGAACTGGACAGGGGGCGCAGGCTGGAAACACCATATATTTT	CASSLGTGQGAQAGNTIYF
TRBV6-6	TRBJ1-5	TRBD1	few	TGTGCCAGCAGTACAGGGGCTGGCAATCAGCCCCAGCATTTT	CASSTGAGNQPQHF
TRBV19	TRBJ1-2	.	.	TGTGCCAGTAGCAACAGTGCTCGACAGGCCCGACGCTACTATGGCTACACCTTC	CASSNSARQARRYYGYTF
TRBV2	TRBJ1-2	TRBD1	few	TGTGCCAGCAGAGAACCGGGACAGGACTTAAGGGGCTTCTACACCTTC	CASREPGQDLRGFYTF
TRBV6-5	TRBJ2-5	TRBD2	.	TGTGCCAGCGGGGCTAGCGGGAGGACCGGGACCCAGTACTTC	CASGASGRTGTQYF
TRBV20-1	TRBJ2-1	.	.	TGCAGTGCTAGTTCGGGGAGCTCCTACAATGAGCAGTTCTTC	CSASSGSSYNEQFF
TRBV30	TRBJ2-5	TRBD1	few	TGTGCCTGGAGTGCCAAGGGGGCCCGAAACCAAGAGACCCAGTACTTC	CAWSAKGARNQETQYF
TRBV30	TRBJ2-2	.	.	TGTGCCGGGAGGTATCTCGGGGAGCTGTTTTTT	CAGRYLGELFF
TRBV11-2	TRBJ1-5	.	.	TGTGCCAGCAGCAAAGAAGCGGCCCAGCCCCAGCATTTT	CASSKEAAQPQHF
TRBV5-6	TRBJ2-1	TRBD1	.	TGTGCCAGCAGCTTGAGAGGGACAGGGGTCCTCTTC	CASSLRGTGVLF